Listed below are T cell receptor beta chains from one sample, sequenced in a study of cytomegalovirus exposure and HLA in healthy donors. The repertoire was sequenced with immunoSEQ multiplex PCR; TCRdb's copy has only in-frame clones and lacks some. Found here are about 150,000 clones, 80% to 90% of them singletons; the top ten hold roughly 6.7%. Specimen: PBMCs. The origin of the receptors is a man between 45 and 60 years old in good health and CMV-seropositive. Each CDR3 is given with its conserved first and last residue. The D gene is left open where the match is weak. Where a row states a size, it is once, few, many or the class of an expanded clone; other rows omit it.

d_call clone_size j_call v_call cdr3_nt cdr3_aa
. . TRBJ1-6 TRBV12-5 TGTGCTAGTGGTTTGGTAGAGAGTTGGGGCCGGGGGGCGACCGGGCACTCCTATAATTCACCCCTCCACTTT CASGLVESWGRGATGHSYNSPLHF
. . TRBJ2-1 TRBV27 TGTGCCAGCAGGAGCGTTGGGTACGCCCTCCCCAATGAGCAGTTCTTC CASRSVGYALPNEQFF
. . TRBJ2-2 TRBV6-5 TGTGCCAGCACTATGAACACCGGGGAGCTGTTTTTT CASTMNTGELFF
. . TRBJ2-7 TRBV19 TGTGCCAGTATCCCCCCCCGACAGCTCCCTCGCGAGCAGTACTTC CASIPPRQLPREQYF
TRBD2 . TRBJ2-1 TRBV10-2 TGCGCCAGCAGTGCCCTAGCGGGAAGAGGGAGGTACAATGAGCAGTTCTTC CASSALAGRGRYNEQFF
TRBD1 . TRBJ1-5 TRBV7-2 TGTGCCAGCAGCTTAGTGGGGACAGAGAATCAGCCCCAGCATTTT CASSLVGTENQPQHF
TRBD2 . TRBJ2-4 TRBV10-2 TGCGCCAGCAGCCCGGGACTAGCGGGCCCCAAAAACATTCAGTACTTC CASSPGLAGPKNIQYF
. . TRBJ1-3 TRBV2 TGTGCCAGCAGTATGGGGTGGGGAGAATATTTT CASSMGWGEYF
TRBD2 . TRBJ2-2 TRBV5-1 TGCGCCAGCAGTGGGACTAGCGGGGGGCTCACCGGGGAGCTGTTTTTT CASSGTSGGLTGELFF
. . TRBJ2-3 TRBV9 TGTGCCAGCAGCGTAGATGGCGGGGAGGGCACAGATACGCAGTATTTT CASSVDGGEGTDTQYF
. . TRBJ2-3 TRBV18 TGTGCCAGCTCACCATCCGTTACCCAGCGGCAGTATTTT CASSPSVTQRQYF
. . TRBJ1-4 TRBV28 TGTGCCAGCAGTCTACAGAACTCTTGGGAAAAACTGTTTTTT CASSLQNSWEKLFF
TRBD1 . TRBJ1-2 TRBV7-9 TGTGCCAGCAGCCACCGACAGGGGGCGACAGTCTATGGCTACACCTTC CASSHRQGATVYGYTF
. . TRBJ1-3 TRBV10-2 TGCGCCAGCAGTTCGGGAAACACCATATATTTT CASSSGNTIYF
TRBD1 once TRBJ1-2 TRBV5-1 TGCGCCAGCAGCTCGACAGGGGGCTATGGCTACACCTTC CASSSTGGYGYTF
TRBD2 . TRBJ2-5 TRBV6-5 TGTGCCAGCAGTTACGGGACTAGCGGAGAGACCCAGTACTTC CASSYGTSGETQYF